The clone carrying this T cell receptor (beta chain) was recorded at least ten times. What it recognizes is unknown. This specimen belongs to a study of read filtering for tumor transcriptome and immune sequencing. Molecular barcoded adaptors covering alpha/delta and beta/gamma chains were used on roughly 400 ng RNA. From the reads, TCRdb called clonotypes with MiXCR, one entry per CDR3 protein. The data hold 60,000 or so distinct CDR3 sequences, with roughly 19% observed a single time. Findings and caveats of the study: Without single-read clonotypes, shared clonotype proportions correlated more between IR-seq and RNA-seq. Single-read clonotypes: roughly four fifths of IR-seq clonotypes (around 4% of reads), about 75% of RNA-seq clonotypes (roughly 43% of reads).

This clonotype was sampled from a donor at least 40 years old with multiple myeloma. The sequenced material came from a population of CD138-negative cells sorted from bone marrow.

CDR3 protein: CASRDLGRGMNTEAFF. For the CDR3, the DNA is TGTGCCAGCAGGGACCTGGGACGCGGAATGAACACTGAAGCTTTCTTT. The chain has TRBV5-8 and TRBJ1-1; TRBD1 is a possible D gene (5 bases). CDR1 and CDR2 (germline): SGHTS, YDEGEE. Trimming left V 5 bases short and J 0 bases short, with 17 bases between. This CDR3 contains 16 residues.